This TCR beta chain was sequenced during a study of T cell responses to AZD1222 COVID-19 vaccine. V was cut by 8 bases and J by 5 bases, with 22 bases left in between. The germline V gene has CDR1 MNHGY and CDR2 SAAAGT. The CDR3 is 16 residues long. Repertoires were generated with immunoSEQ multiplex PCR, while TCRdb's copy carries only in-frame clones and drops some. Of some 130,000 clones in the sample, over 80% were seen once. The chain recombines TRBV6-8 with TRBJ1-5, with D perhaps TRBD1 (6 bases). The material sequenced was peripheral blood, taken 28 days after the second AZD1222 dose. This receptor was identified in an adult who received the AZD1222 COVID-19 vaccine. The CDR3: CASPGSSGALDQPQHF. Written as DNA, the CDR3 is TGTGCCAGCCCTGGGTCCTCAGGGGCCCTAGATCAGCCCCAGCATTTT.